Given below is one T cell receptor (beta chain) in context. Its antigen remains undetermined. A read error may produce the germline difference seen at one junction end. The germline V gene encodes CDR1 LNHNV and CDR2 YYDKDF (reference sequence). CDR3 length: 16 amino acids, cysteine to phenylalanine. The only DNA kept is the CDR3, 48 bases in frame from the first base. Expansion of CD8+CD57+ cells had been shown by flow cytometry in the patients chosen for sequencing. Every patient had a diagnosis of severe acquired aplastic anemia based on International Study of Aplastic Anemia and Agranulocytosis and Camitta criteria. No patient had received any therapy when blood was sampled. In this study, sorted CD4+ and CD8+ T cells from the blood of healthy subjects and of severe aplastic anemia patients had their TCR repertoires deep-sequenced. Patients were enrolled under clinicaltrials.gov protocols 00001620, 01623167, 00001397, 00071045, 00081523 and 00961064 in the USA. Ficoll-Paque density gradient centrifugation was used to isolate peripheral blood mononuclear cells. Before DNA extraction, CD4+ and CD8+ T cells were sorted by FACS or by magnetic beads.

This record comes from a study of CD8+CD57+ T cells in acquired aplastic anemia listed by TCRdb under 2018. For the study in its entirety: A mean of about 3.2 ug of DNA, ranging from roughly 0.2 to 27.4 ug, was extracted from sorted CD4+ and CD8+ cells. CD8+CD57+ expansion was defined as a frequency above the mean frequency observed in healthy subjects. Study-level results and caveats: Between patients and healthy controls, no significant difference in CD8+ Simpson's diversity was found (P=0.060). Around 27 CD8+ CDR3 sequences were shared between patients and controls but appeared highly expressed in patients and within their immunodominant clones.

Genomic DNA was used as template for profiling of TCR beta VDJ combinations and CDR3 sequences. An Illumina HiSeq 2000 was used for TCR repertoire sequencing. Per the authors' processing: Repertoire assessment relied on Simpson's diversity index, CDR3 size and DJ length profiles, and TRBV/TRBJ rearrangement plots. The most abundant DNA sequence in the deep sequencing data was defined as the immunodominant clone. CDR3 amino acid sequences were checked for sharing across subjects and were also compared against the VDJdb database and published repertoires. TCRdb handled the public reads itself, with Q25 trimming in fastp and clone calling in MiXCR, and kept productive beta chains. Entries that share a CDR3 protein sequence are merged under the most common genes and DNA. The V and J calls and clone size come from TCRdb's table, not from the authors' own analysis. The sample has about 160,000 distinct CDR3 sequences on record, about 48% of them singletons. The ten top clones hold more than 30% of the sample.

This TCR was recovered from a human donor with aplastic anemia. This sequence uses TRBV15 and TRBJ2-7; the D segment cannot be called with confidence. The sample was sorted CD4+, CD8+, or CD8+CD57+ T cells (not recorded which) from PBMCs. The DNA is as follows: TGTGCCAGCAGCTTAATGTCTCTCGGCAGTCGAGACGAGCAGTACTTC. Its protein is CASSLMSLGSRDEQYF. Supplemented by the reference TRBV15 and TRBJ2-7 proteins around the CDR3, the complete variable domain is DAMVIQNPRYQVTQFGKPVTLSCSQTLNHNVMYWYQQKSSQAPKLLFHYYDKDFNNEADTPDNFQSRRPNTSFCFLDIRSPGLGDTAMYLCASSLMSLGSRDEQYFGPGTRLTVT.